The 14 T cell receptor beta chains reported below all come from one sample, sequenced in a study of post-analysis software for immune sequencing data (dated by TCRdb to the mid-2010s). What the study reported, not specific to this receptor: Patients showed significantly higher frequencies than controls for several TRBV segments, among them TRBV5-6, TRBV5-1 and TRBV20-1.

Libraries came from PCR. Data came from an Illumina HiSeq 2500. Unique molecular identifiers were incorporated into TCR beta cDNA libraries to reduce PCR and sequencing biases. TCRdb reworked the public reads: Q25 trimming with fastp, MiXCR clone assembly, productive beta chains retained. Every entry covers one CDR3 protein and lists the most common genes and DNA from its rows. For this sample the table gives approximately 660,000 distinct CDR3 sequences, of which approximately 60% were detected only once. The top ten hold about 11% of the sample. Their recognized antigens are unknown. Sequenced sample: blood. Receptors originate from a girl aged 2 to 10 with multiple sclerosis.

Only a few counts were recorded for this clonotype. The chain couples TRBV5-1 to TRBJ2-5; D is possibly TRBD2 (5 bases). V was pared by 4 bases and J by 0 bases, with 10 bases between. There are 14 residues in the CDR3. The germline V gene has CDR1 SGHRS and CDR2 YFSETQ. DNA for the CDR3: TGCGCCAGCAGCCCGAGCGGACACCAAGAGACCCAGTACTTC. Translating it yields CASSPSGHQETQYF.

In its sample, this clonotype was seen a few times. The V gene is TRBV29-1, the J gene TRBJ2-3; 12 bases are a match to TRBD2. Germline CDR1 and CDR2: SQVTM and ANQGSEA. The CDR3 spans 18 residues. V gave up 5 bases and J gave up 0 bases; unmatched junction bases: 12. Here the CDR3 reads CSVSAGLAGLTSTDTQYF. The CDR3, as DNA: TGCAGCGTTTCCGCGGGACTAGCGGGCCTAACTAGCACAGATACGCAGTATTTT.

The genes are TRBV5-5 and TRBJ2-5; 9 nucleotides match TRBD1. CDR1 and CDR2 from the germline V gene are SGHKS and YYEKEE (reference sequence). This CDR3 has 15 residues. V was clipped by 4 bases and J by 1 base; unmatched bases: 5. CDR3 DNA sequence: TGTGCCAGCAGCGGTGGGACAGGGAGCCAAGAGACCCAGTACTTC. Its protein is CASSGGTGSQETQYF.

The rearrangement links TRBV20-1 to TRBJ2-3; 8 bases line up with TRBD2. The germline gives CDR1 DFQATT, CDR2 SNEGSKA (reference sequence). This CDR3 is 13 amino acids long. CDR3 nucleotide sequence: TGCAGCGCCTTTGGGACTAGGGGAGATACGCAGTATTTT. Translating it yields CSAFGTRGDTQYF.

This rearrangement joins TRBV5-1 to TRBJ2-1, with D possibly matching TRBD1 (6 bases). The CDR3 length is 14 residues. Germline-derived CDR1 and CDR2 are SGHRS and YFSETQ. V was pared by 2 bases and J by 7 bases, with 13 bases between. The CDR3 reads CASSLLTGRNEQFF. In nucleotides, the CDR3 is TGCGCCAGCAGCTTATTAACAGGGCGAAATGAGCAGTTCTTC.

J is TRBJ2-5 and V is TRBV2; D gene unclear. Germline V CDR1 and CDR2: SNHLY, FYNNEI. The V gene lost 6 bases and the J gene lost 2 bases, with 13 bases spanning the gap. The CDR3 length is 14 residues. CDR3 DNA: TGTGCCAGCAGGAGTCTACCCCTACAAGAGACCCAGTACTTC. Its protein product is CASRSLPLQETQYF.

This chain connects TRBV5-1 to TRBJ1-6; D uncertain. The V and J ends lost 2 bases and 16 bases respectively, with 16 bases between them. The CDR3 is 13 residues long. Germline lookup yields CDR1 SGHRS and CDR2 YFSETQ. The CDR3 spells CASSFLQEGSLHF. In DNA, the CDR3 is TGCGCCAGCAGCTTCCTCCAGGAGGGATCTCTCCACTTT. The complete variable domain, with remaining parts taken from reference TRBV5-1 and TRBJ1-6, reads KAGVTQTPRYLIKTRGQQVTLSCSPISGHRSVSWYQQTPGQGLQFLFEYFSETQRNKGNFPGRFSGRQFSNSRSEMNVSTLELGDSALYLCASSFLQEGSLHFGNGTRLTVT.

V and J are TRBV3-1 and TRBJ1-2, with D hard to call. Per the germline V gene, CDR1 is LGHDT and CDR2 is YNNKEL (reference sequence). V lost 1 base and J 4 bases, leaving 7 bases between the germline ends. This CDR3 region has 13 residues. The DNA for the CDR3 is TGTGCCAGCAGCCAAGTAGTAAGCTATGGCTACACCTTC. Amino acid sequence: CASSQVVSYGYTF.

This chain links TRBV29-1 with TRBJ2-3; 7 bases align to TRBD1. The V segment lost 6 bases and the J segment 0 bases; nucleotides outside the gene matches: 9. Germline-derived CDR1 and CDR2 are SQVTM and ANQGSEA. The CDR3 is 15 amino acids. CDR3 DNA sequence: TGCAGCGTCGGAGGACAGGACGCGAGCACAGATACGCAGTATTTT. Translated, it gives CSVGGQDASTDTQYF.

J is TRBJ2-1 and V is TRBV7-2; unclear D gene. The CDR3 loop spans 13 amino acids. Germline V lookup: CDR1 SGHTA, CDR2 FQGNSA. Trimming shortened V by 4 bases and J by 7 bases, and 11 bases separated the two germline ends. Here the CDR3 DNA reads TGTGCCAGCAGCTCCGCCTTCCCGAATGAGCAGTTCTTC. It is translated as CASSSAFPNEQFF.

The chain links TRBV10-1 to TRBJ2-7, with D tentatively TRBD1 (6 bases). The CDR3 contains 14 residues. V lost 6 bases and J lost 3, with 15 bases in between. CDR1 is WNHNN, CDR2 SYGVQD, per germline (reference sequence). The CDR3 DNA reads TGCGCCAGCAGGCCGGGACAATCGAGCTACGAGCAGTACTTC. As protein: CASRPGQSSYEQYF.

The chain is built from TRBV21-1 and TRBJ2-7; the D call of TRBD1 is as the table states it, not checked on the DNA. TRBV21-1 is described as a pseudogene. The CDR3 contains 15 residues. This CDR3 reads CASSTPGARSYEQYF. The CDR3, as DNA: TGTGCCAGCAGCACCCCAGGCGCGCGTTCCTACGAGCAGTACTTC.

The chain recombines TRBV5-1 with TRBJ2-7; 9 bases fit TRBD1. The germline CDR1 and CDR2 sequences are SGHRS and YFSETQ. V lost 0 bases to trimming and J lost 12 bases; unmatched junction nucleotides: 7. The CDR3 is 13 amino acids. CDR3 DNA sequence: TGCGCCAGCAGCTTGGGACAGGGGGAGTATTCGTACTTC. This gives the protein CASSLGQGEYSYF.

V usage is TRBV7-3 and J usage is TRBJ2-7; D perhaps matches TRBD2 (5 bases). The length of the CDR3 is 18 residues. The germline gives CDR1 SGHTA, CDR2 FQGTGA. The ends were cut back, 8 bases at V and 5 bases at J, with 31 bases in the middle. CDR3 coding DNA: TGTGCCAGCTCCTTAACGGCCCGCCTTATGCCCAAGGAGGACGAGCAGTACTTC. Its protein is CASSLTARLMPKEDEQYF.